This T cell receptor (beta chain) was documented in a study of CD8 T cells in ankylosing spondylitis. Study results and limitations: A CD8+ phenotype characterized the disease-linked clones, which were relatively rare in peripheral blood. Apparently characteristic of ankylosing spondylitis blood was a TCR beta motif (eight highly homologous variants). A subset of motif variants has previously been described in the synovial fluid and blood of reactive arthritis. Reportedly, significant enrichment of disease-linked clones occurred in matched ankylosing spondylitis synovial fluid.

TCRdb used MiXCR to reprocess the 5' RACE reads, holding one entry per CDR3 protein. This repertoire shows approximately 260,000 distinct CDR3 sequences, under 20% found once; its top ten account for under 40%. This clonotype has ten or more counts. The antigen is undetermined. V lost 8 bases and J lost 0, with 8 bases in between. The CDR3 totals 14 residues. Per the germline V gene, CDR1 is LNHNV and CDR2 is YYDKDF (reference sequence). Sequencing was performed on blood, either unsorted or a sorted T cell fraction (not recorded which). This TCR was recovered from a male donor with ankylosing spondylitis or in good health (not recorded which). V gene TRBV15 combines with J gene TRBJ1-6; D remains unclear. The CDR3 loop is CATSMSSYNSPLHF. The CDR3 DNA sequence: TGTGCCACCTCGATGAGCTCCTATAATTCACCCCTCCACTTT.